The next 25 T cell receptor beta chains were all read from a single sample in a study of regulatory T cells in long-lasting Graves disease. Indicated time point: newly diagnosed GD, antithyroid drugs for less than 3 months. RNA extracted from PBMCs served as the sequencing template. The authors built TCR beta libraries using iRepertoire HTBI primers and Arm-PCR of CDR3 regions. TCRdb called the multiplex PCR reads again in MiXCR, with one record for every CDR3 protein. The sample has more than 400,000 distinct CDR3 sequences, about a sixth seen once; the top ten hold about 10%. The same sample was also studied in work on T cells in Graves' hyperthyroidism and ophthalmopathy.

The sequences come from peripheral blood mononuclear cells (PBMCs), collected at new diagnosis, from a patient treated with antithyroid drugs. These TCRs come from a woman in her 30s with Graves disease.

This clonotype has just a few counts. The chain carries TRBV10-3 and TRBJ2-2, with 15 bases identical to TRBD2. The CDR3 loop spans 19 amino acids. V lost 2 bases to trimming and J lost 5 bases; unmatched junction nucleotides: 9. Germline V lookup: CDR1 ENHRY, CDR2 SYGVKD. CDR3 residues: CAISEPPGLAGGGTGELFF. The CDR3 DNA sequence: TGTGCCATCAGTGAGCCCCCGGGACTAGCGGGAGGCGGGACCGGGGAGCTGTTTTTT.

This clonotype was counted many times. The chain links TRBV2 to TRBJ2-7, with 12 nucleotides matching TRBD1. The CDR3 loop spans 14 amino acids. J was trimmed by 4 bases and V by 6 bases; bases with no gene match: 4. Germline V gives CDR1 SNHLY, CDR2 FYNNEI. Here the CDR3 DNA reads TGTGCCAGCAGGTGGGGACAGGGGGCATACGAGCAGTACTTC. Encoded protein: CASRWGQGAYEQYF.

This clonotype was counted ten times or more. The chain joins TRBV6-1 to TRBJ2-3; tentative D call: TRBD2 (6 bases). Germline-derived CDR1 and CDR2 are MNHNS and SASEGT. This CDR3 region has 13 residues. V was clipped by 6 bases and J by 2 bases, with 9 bases between them. DNA for the CDR3: TGTGCCAGCAGGCTAGCGAACACAGATACGCAGTATTTT. Amino acids: CASRLANTDTQYF.

This clonotype turned up a few times. The rearrangement joins TRBV11-2 to TRBJ1-5, with D possibly TRBD1 on 6 matching bases. Germline V lookup: CDR1 SGHAT, CDR2 FQNNGV. This CDR3 contains 15 residues. Trimming removed 0 bases at V and 5 bases at J, with 11 bases between. The CDR3 reads CASSLDTGWDQPQHF. CDR3 in DNA: TGTGCCAGCAGCTTAGATACAGGGTGGGATCAGCCCCAGCATTTT.

This clonotype was seen repeatedly, ten times or more. The CDR3 DNA is TGTGCCAGCAGACCGCCAGCGGGAGGGGACCCCGGGGAGCTGTTTTTT. Translating gives CASRPPAGGDPGELFF. V usage is TRBV27 and J usage is TRBJ2-2; 10 bases line up with TRBD2. Germline V gene sequence: CDR1 MNHEY, CDR2 SMNVEV (reference sequence). The CDR3 extends over 16 amino acids. J was trimmed by 6 bases and V by 6 bases; bases with no gene match: 10.

Notes on this clonotype: This sequence may be a read error, since a much larger clone differs from it by one base. The rearrangement uses TRBV28 and TRBJ2-1; no firm D call. The last part of the DNA fits TRBJ2-5 better; the J call may be wrong. Germline CDR1 reads MDHEN; CDR2 reads SYDVKM. The CDR3 consists of 12 residues. The chain's CDR3 is CASKLASETQYF. The CDR3 coding sequence is TGTGCCAGCAAGCTTGCGTCAGAGACCCAGTACTTC.

Ten or more counts support this clonotype. The chain couples TRBV30 to TRBJ1-1, with no clear D. The ends were cut back, 4 bases at V and 1 base at J, with 13 bases in the middle. Germline CDR1 and CDR2: GTSNPN and SVGIG (reference sequence). The CDR3 consists of 14 residues. The CDR3 DNA follows: TGTGCCTGGAAGGCAGGACGGCCGAACACTGAAGCTTTCTTT. It translates to CAWKAGRPNTEAFF.

The chain has TRBV10-3 and TRBJ2-2, with 13 positions matching TRBD2. The CDR3 has 18 amino acids. The J segment lost 1 base and the V segment lost 7 bases, leaving 9 bases of the junction unmatched. CDR1 ENHRY and CDR2 SYGVKD come from the germline V gene. In DNA, the CDR3 is TGTGCCATCACTCAGGGACTAGCGGGACTTAAGAACACCGGGGAGCTGTTTTTT. Translating it yields CAITQGLAGLKNTGELFF.

This clonotype was picked up many times. The chain links TRBV7-9 to TRBJ1-3; unclear D gene. V was pared by 5 bases and J by 5 bases, with 19 bases between. Germline V gives CDR1 SEHNR, CDR2 FQNEAQ (reference sequence). The length of the CDR3 is 16 residues. The CDR3 bases are TGTGCCAGCAGCCCGTTCGGTGGTGGAGAGCGAAACACCATATATTTT. This translates into CASSPFGGGERNTIYF.

This clonotype has a count of ten or more. The CDR3 DNA reads as TGTGCCAGCAGTCCCCGGGACAGGGATGAAGCTTTCTTT. This sequence encodes CASSPRDRDEAFF. The chain carries TRBV6-1 and TRBJ1-1; 9 bases fit TRBD1. This CDR3 region has 13 residues. V lost 5 bases, J lost 7 bases, and 5 bases stayed unmatched. The germline gives CDR1 MNHNS, CDR2 SASEGT.

This chain joins TRBV6-2 or TRBV6-3 and TRBJ2-7; D might be TRBD2 (5 bases). There are 13 residues in the CDR3. The V end was cut by 4 bases, the J end by 3 bases, with 10 bases between. Germline V gene lookup returns CDR1 MNHEY and CDR2 SVGEGT. The CDR3: CASSLRDHYEQYF. The CDR3 DNA follows: TGTGCCAGCAGTTTACGGGATCACTACGAGCAGTACTTC.

This clonotype was seen many times. The V and J genes are TRBV6-2 or TRBV6-3 and TRBJ1-5; D ambiguous. Germline CDR1 MNHEY, CDR2 SVGEGT. The V gene lost 5 bases and the J gene lost 3 bases, with 14 bases spanning the gap. This CDR3 spans 15 amino acids. The CDR3 reads CASSEHMLPNQPQHF. CDR3 coding DNA: TGTGCCAGCAGTGAACATATGCTTCCCAATCAGCCCCAGCATTTT.

This clonotype was counted many times. The V and J genes are TRBV18 and TRBJ1-6; no reliable D call. The CDR3 is 15 residues long. Germline CDR1 is KGHSH and CDR2 is LQKENI. The ends were cut back, 1 base at V and 8 bases at J, with 12 bases in the middle. The CDR3 DNA follows: TGTGCCAGCTCACCACGGAGGGTTGAGGATTCACCCCTCCACTTT. Amino acids: CASSPRRVEDSPLHF. The whole variable domain, remainder taken from reference TRBV18 and TRBJ1-6, is NAGVMQNPRHLVRRRGQEARLRCSPMKGHSHVYWYRQLPEEGLKFMVYLQKENIIDESGMPKERFSAEFPKEGPSILRIQQVVRGDSAAYFCASSPRRVEDSPLHFGNGTRLTVT.

This clonotype was found many times. V and J are TRBV13 and TRBJ2-6; tentative D call: TRBD2 (6 bases). There are 16 residues in the CDR3. Germline CDR1 and CDR2: PRHDT and FYEKMQ (reference sequence). Trimming took off 1 base at V and 2 bases at J, with 9 bases between the two ends. CDR3: CASSLVADTGANVLTF. The DNA of the CDR3 is TGTGCCAGCAGCTTAGTAGCGGACACTGGGGCCAACGTCCTGACTTTC. The whole variable domain, remainder taken from reference TRBV13 and TRBJ2-6, is AAGVIQSPRHLIKEKRETATLKCYPIPRHDTVYWYQQGPGQDPQFLISFYEKMQSDKGSIPDRFSAQQFSDYHSELNMSSLELGDSALYFCASSLVADTGANVLTFGAGSRLTVL.

The rearrangement links TRBV7-6 to TRBJ2-5, with D possibly matching TRBD2 (6 bases). Germline CDR1 SGHVS, CDR2 FNYEAQ. V was pared by 4 bases and J by 5 bases, with 14 bases between. This CDR3 spans 14 amino acids. The DNA for the CDR3 is TGTGCCAGCAGCTCGGCCGGGAGCAGGGAGACCCAGTACTTC. Translation gives CASSSAGSRETQYF.

This rearrangement joins TRBV7-8 to TRBJ1-5, with TRBD1 matching over 7 bases. The J segment lost 6 bases and the V segment lost 4 bases, leaving 6 bases of the junction unmatched. In germline, CDR1 is SGHVS, CDR2 FQNEAQ. The length of the CDR3 is 14 residues. CDR3 in DNA: TGTGCCAGCAGCTGGAACAGGGGAGGTCAGCCCCAGCATTTT. As protein: CASSWNRGGQPQHF. Full variable domain (rest looked up from reference TRBV7-8 and TRBJ1-5): GAGVSQSPRYKVAKRGQDVALRCDPISGHVSLFWYQQALGQGPEFLTYFQNEAQLDKSGLPSDRFFAERPEGSVSTLKIQRTQQEDSAVYLCASSWNRGGQPQHFGDGTRLSIL.

This clonotype was seen at least ten times. The rearrangement joins TRBV24-1 to TRBJ1-3; D unresolved. Trimming took off 2 bases at V and 6 bases at J, with 16 bases between the two ends. This CDR3 is 16 amino acids long. Germline-derived CDR1 and CDR2 are KGHDR and SFDVKD. This chain's CDR3 is CATSDSRETGSNTIYF. The CDR3 DNA reads TGTGCCACCAGTGATTCGCGCGAGACCGGATCAAACACCATATATTTT.

In its sample, this clonotype was seen once. One end of the junction varies from germline; a read error may be responsible. The genes are TRBV5-1 and TRBJ2-7; 8 bases align to TRBD2. This CDR3 has 12 residues. Germline V gene data show CDR1 as SGHRS and CDR2 as YFSETQ. The CDR3, as DNA: TGCGCCAGCGGCTTGAGCGGGAGAGAGCAGTACTTC. It specifies CASGLSGREQYF.

This clonotype was seen many times. The chain employs TRBV6-5 and TRBJ2-1, with a weak D call TRBD2 (5 bases). The CDR3 loop spans 13 amino acids. V gave up 8 bases and J gave up 4 bases, with 12 bases separating them. Germline V CDR1 and CDR2: MNHEY, SVGAGI. CDR3 sequence: CASGSRDYNEQFF. The DNA of the CDR3 is TGTGCCAGCGGTTCCCGGGATTACAATGAGCAGTTCTTC.

This clonotype showed up many times. The chain uses TRBV6-2 or TRBV6-3 and TRBJ2-3; D may be TRBD2 (5 bases). Germline assignment: CDR1 MNHEY and CDR2 SVGEGT. Trimming cost V 0 bases and J 4 bases, with 11 bases left between them. The length of the CDR3 is 15 residues. The CDR3 spells CASSYSPDSSDTQYF. The CDR3 coding sequence is TGTGCCAGCAGTTACTCCCCGGACTCTTCAGATACGCAGTATTTT.

About this clonotype itself: This likely stems from a read error, as it lies one base from a far larger clone. The CDR3 loop reads CASSSRAGGREENTQYF. CDR3 nucleotides: TGTGCCAGCAGCTCGAGAGCGGGAGGCCGCGAGGAGAATACCCAGTACTTC. This chain uses TRBV11-2 with TRBJ2-5; 9 bases align to TRBD2. The junction had 17 bases not matched to a gene; V was cut back by 4 bases and J by 8 bases. Germline V gives CDR1 SGHAT, CDR2 FQNNGV. CDR3 length: 17 residues.

This chain connects TRBV6-2 or TRBV6-3 to TRBJ2-1; D might be TRBD1 or TRBD2, each matching 5 bases. The germline CDR1 and CDR2 sequences are MNHEY and SVGEGT. Trimming removed 6 bases from V and 8 bases from J, with 20 bases in between. CDR3 length: 15 residues. The CDR3 DNA follows: TGTGCCAGCAGCCCCCGGGACCCCCCTAGGGATGAGCAGTTCTTC. As protein: CASSPRDPPRDEQFF.

This clonotype was counted between two and nine times. The CDR3 ends on some other residue instead of the conserved phenylalanine or tryptophan, so this is likely a read error. This rearrangement joins TRBV13 to TRBJ1-2, with unresolved D. The CDR3 runs to 14 residues. The ends were cut back, 2 bases at V and 3 bases at J, with 10 bases in the middle. Germline CDR1 is PRHDT and CDR2 is FYEKMQ (reference sequence). The CDR3 coding sequence is TGTGCCAGCAGCTTACAGGAGGCGGACTATGGCTACACCCTC. It specifies CASSLQEADYGYTL.

This clonotype has at least ten counts. CDR3 residues: CASSLPNTEAFF. As DNA, the CDR3 is TGTGCCAGCAGCTTGCCGAACACTGAAGCTTTCTTT. V and J are TRBV28 and TRBJ1-1; D is unresolved. The germline V gene has CDR1 MDHEN and CDR2 SYDVKM. The CDR3 spans 12 residues. V lost 6 bases and J 1 base, leaving 6 bases between the germline ends.

This clonotype showed up just a few times. V usage is TRBV6-5 and J usage is TRBJ1-5; weak D call: TRBD1 (6 bases). Germline V CDR1 and CDR2: MNHEY, SVGAGI. The CDR3 is made up of 22 amino acids. V was shortened by 2 bases and J by 0 bases, with 29 bases between the two germline ends. CDR3 region: CASSYPAPHEGGESYSNQPQHF. The CDR3 coding sequence is TGTGCCAGCAGTTACCCCGCGCCCCATGAAGGGGGAGAATCTTATAGCAATCAGCCCCAGCATTTT.